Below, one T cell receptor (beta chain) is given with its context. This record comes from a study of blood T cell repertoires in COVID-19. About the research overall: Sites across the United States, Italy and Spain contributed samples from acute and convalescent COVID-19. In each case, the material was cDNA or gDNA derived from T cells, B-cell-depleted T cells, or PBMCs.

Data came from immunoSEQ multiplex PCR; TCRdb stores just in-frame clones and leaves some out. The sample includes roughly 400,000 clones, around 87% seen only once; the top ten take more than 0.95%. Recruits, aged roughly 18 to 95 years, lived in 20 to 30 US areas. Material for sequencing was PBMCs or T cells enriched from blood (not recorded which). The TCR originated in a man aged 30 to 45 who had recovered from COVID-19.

The CDR3 bases are TGTGCCAGCAGTTTCTCCGGGAAGCGGAGCACAGATACGCAGTATTTT. Encoded protein: CASSFSGKRSTDTQYF. The chain is built from TRBV28 and TRBJ2-3, with D tentatively TRBD2 (5 bases). The CDR3 length is 16 residues. Trimming removed 3 bases from V and 0 bases from J, with 13 bases in between. Germline CDR1 reads MDHEN; CDR2 reads SYDVKM.